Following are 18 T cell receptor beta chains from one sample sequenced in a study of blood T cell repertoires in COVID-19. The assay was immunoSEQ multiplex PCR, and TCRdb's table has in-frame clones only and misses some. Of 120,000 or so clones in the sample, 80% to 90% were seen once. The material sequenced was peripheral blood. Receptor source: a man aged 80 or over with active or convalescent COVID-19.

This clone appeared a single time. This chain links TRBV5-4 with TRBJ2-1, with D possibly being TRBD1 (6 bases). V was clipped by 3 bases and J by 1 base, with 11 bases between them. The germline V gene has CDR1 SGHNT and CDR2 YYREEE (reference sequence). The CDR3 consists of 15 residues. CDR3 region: CASSSGTPSYNEQFF. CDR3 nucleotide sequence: TGTGCCAGCAGCTCCGGGACACCGTCCTACAATGAGCAGTTCTTC.

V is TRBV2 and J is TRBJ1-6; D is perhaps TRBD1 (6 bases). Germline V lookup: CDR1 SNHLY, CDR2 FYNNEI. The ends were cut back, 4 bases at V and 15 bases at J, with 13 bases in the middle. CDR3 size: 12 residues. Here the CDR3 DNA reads TGTGCCAGCAGTGCTATAACAGGGCTCCTCCACTTT. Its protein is CASSAITGLLHF.

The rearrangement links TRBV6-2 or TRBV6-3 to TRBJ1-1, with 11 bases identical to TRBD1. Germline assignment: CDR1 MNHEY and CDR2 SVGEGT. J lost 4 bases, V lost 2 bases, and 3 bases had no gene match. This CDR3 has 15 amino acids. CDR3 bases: TGTGCCAGCAGTTACCACGGGACAGGGGGCACTGAAGCTTTCTTT. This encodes CASSYHGTGGTEAFF.

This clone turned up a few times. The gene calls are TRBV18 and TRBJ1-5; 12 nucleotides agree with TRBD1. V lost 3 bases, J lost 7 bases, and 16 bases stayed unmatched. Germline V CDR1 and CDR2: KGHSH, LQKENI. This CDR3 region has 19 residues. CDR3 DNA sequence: TGTGCCAGCTCACCCCGCATCCGGGACAGGGGGCGCCAAGGGCAGCCCCAGCATTTT. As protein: CASSPRIRDRGRQGQPQHF.

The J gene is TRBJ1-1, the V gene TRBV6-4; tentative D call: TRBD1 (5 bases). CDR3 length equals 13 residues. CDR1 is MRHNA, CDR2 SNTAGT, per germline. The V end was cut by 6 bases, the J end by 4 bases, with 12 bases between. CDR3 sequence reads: CASSWGHGTEAFF. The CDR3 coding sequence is TGTGCCAGCAGCTGGGGCCACGGCACTGAAGCTTTCTTT.

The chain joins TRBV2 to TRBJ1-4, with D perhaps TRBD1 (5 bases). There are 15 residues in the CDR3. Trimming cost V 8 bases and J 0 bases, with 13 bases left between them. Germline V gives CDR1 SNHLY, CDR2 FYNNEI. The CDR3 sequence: CASGGNPATNEKLFF. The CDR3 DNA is TGTGCCAGCGGGGGGAACCCTGCAACTAATGAAAAACTGTTTTTT.

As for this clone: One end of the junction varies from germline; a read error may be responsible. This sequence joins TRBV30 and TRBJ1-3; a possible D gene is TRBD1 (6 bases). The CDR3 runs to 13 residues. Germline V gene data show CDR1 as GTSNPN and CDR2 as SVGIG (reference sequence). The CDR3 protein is CAWGRKQGQGLGF. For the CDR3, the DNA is TGTGCCTGGGGTCGCAAACAGGGCCAAGGTCTTGGTTTT.

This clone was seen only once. CDR3 amino acids: CASASDRDYEQYF. In nucleotides, the CDR3 is TGTGCTAGTGCCTCGGACAGGGACTACGAGCAGTACTTC. This chain links TRBV12-5 with TRBJ2-7; 8 bases match TRBD1. CDR3 size: 13 residues. Germline CDR1 is LGHNT and CDR2 is FRNRAP. V trimming: 7 bases; J trimming: 3 bases; junction bases outside the gene matches: 5. Based on the CDR3 plus reference TRBV12-5 and TRBJ2-7, the full variable domain is DARVTQTPRHKVTEMGQEVTMRCQPILGHNTVFWYRQTMMQGLELLAYFRNRAPLDDSGMPKDRFSAEMPDATLATLKIQPSEPRDSAVYFCASASDRDYEQYFGPGTRLTVT.

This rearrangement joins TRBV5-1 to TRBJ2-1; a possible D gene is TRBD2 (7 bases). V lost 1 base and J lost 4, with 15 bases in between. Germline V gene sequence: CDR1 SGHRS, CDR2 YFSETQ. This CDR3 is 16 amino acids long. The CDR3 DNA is TGCGCCAGCAGCTTGCGCCGGGGGGCCCTGTACAATGAGCAGTTCTTC. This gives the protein CASSLRRGALYNEQFF.

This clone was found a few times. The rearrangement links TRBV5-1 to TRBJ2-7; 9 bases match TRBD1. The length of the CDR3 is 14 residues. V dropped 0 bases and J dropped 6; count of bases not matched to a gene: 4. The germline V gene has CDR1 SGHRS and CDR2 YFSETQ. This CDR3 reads CASSLEQGAGEQYF. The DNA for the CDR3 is TGCGCCAGCAGCTTGGAACAGGGGGCCGGCGAGCAGTACTTC.

CDR3 in amino acids: CASSYSSPYEQYF. As DNA, the CDR3 is TGTGCCAGCAGTTACTCGAGCCCCTACGAGCAGTACTTC. V gene TRBV6-5 combines with J gene TRBJ2-7, with D uncertain. CDR1 MNHEY and CDR2 SVGAGI come from the germline V gene. This CDR3 comprises 13 residues. V was clipped by 0 bases and J by 2 bases, with 5 bases between them.

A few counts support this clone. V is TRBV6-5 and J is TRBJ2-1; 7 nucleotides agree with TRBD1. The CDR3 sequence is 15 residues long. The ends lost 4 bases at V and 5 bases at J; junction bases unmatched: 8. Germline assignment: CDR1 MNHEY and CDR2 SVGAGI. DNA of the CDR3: TGTGCCAGCAGTTGGGACAGCTTGAGGCACAATGAGCAGTTCTTC. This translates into CASSWDSLRHNEQFF.

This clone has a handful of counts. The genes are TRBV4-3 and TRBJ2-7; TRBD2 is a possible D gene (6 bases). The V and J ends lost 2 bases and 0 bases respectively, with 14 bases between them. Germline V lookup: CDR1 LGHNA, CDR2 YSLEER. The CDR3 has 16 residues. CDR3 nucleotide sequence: TGCGCCAGCAGCCAAATTACCGGGACTTACTCCTACGAGCAGTACTTC. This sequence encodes CASSQITGTYSYEQYF.

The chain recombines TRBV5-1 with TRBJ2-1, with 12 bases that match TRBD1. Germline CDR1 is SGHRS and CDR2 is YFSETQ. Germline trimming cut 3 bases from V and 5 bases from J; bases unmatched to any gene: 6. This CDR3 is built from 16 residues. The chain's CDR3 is CASSWGTGGLNNEQFF. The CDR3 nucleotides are TGCGCCAGCAGCTGGGGGACAGGGGGCTTGAACAATGAGCAGTTCTTC.

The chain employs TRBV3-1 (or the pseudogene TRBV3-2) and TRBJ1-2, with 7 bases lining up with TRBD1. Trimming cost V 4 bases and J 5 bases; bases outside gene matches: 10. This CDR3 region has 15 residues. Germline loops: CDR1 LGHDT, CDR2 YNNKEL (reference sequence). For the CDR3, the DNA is TGTGCCAGCAGCCCCGTGGGACAGTATCTATATGGCTACACCTTC. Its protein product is CASSPVGQYLYGYTF.

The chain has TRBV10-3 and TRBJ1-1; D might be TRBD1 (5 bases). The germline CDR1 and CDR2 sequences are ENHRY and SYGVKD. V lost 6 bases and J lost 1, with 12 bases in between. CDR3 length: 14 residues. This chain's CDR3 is CAISWGERNTEAFF. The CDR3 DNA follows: TGTGCCATCAGCTGGGGGGAGAGGAACACTGAAGCTTTCTTT.

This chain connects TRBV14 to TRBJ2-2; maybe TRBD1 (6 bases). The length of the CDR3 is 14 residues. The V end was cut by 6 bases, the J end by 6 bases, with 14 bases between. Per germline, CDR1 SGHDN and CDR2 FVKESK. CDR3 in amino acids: CASSLKGGPGELFF. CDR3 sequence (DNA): TGTGCCAGCAGTCTCAAAGGGGGTCCCGGGGAGCTGTTTTTT.

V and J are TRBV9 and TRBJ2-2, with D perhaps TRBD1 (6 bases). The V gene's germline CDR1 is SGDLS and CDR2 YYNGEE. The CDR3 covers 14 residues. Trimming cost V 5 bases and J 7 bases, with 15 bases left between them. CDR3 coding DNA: TGTGCCAGCAGTCTACAGGGTGCGGGCGGGGAGCTGTTTTTT. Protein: CASSLQGAGGELFF. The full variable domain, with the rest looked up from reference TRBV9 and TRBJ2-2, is DSGVTQTPKHLITATGQRVTLRCSPRSGDLSVYWYQQSLDQGLQFLIQYYNGEERAKGNILERFSAQQFPDLHSELNLSSLELGDSALYFCASSLQGAGGELFFGEGSRLTVL.